Given below is one TCR beta chain in context. It lacks a known antigen. Base qualities are missing; no much larger clone stands one base away. The library was built by means of the immunoSEQ multiplex PCR assay. T cell repertoires were profiled with deep sequencing of rearranged TCR beta loci together with multiparametric flow cytometry. TCRdb limited this immuneACCESS table to in-frame rearrangements with V and J called. A share of clones is missing; checked studies link under half to unresolved V genes, and the rest is unexplained. The sample table holds 50,000 to 60,000 clones, of which 92% were seen once. The top ten clones comprise roughly 18% of the sample. The data were obtained in a study of lymphopenia after photon versus proton radiotherapy (dated by TCRdb to the late 2010s). A note on the overall study: Photon and proton radiation therapy were compared by the study for their immunological effects in patients with gastrointestinal tumors who developed high-grade lymphopenia. The goal of the study was to characterize the differences between the two radiation modalities in how they affect the immune system. The cohort included around 22 patients with gastrointestinal tumors who developed lymphopenia after receiving either photon or proton therapy.

Germline trimming: 6 bases from V, 6 bases from J; junction bases outside gene matches: 7. The CDR3 spans 16 residues, from the cysteine through the phenylalanine. Left in the record is the CDR3 DNA by itself, 48 bases read in frame from the first base. Looking up the germline V gene yields CDR1 LGHNA and CDR2 YNFKEQ. On the study overall, not on this receptor specifically: After the lymphocyte count nadir, photon-treated repertoires showed oligoclonal expansion, especially of CD8+ Temra cells, which drove the drop in diversity. During treatment, patients who received proton therapy stayed relatively stable, whereas patients who received photon therapy lost naive T cells and TCR diversity and gained effector/memory populations. Across the cohort, a larger post-nadir drop in TCR diversity was inversely correlated with overall survival time among patients who died. The survival association was assessed only in patients who died, and better survival with proton therapy was presented by the authors as a possibility rather than a demonstrated result.

The sequence is built from TRBV4-2 and TRBJ2-2, with 13 bases matching TRBD2. This clonotype originated in a middle-aged woman with cholangiocarcinoma. Material: peripheral blood, obtained from a patient treated with photon-based radiotherapy. The DNA sequence follows: TGTGCCAGCAGTACACTAGCGGGAGGGCCGGCCGGGGAGCTGTTTTTT. This codes for CASSTLAGGPAGELFF.